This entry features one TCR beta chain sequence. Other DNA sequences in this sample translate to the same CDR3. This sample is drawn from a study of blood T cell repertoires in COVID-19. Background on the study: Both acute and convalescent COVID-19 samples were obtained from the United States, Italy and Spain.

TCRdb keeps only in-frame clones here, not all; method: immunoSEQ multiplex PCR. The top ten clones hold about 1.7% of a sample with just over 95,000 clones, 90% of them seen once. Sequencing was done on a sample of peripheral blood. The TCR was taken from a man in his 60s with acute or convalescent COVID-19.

CDR3: CASSLTGPNQPQHF. CDR3 coding DNA: TGTGCCAGCAGTTTAACAGGACCTAATCAGCCCCAGCATTTT. The chain combines TRBV6-5 with TRBJ1-5, with a tentative D call TRBD1 (5 bases). With 4 bases removed from V and 4 bases from J, the gap between germline ends came to 11 bases. The germline V gene has CDR1 MNHEY and CDR2 SVGAGI. The CDR3 runs to 14 residues.